This T cell receptor beta chain was observed in a study of OX40 agonist ivuxolimab in advanced cancers. Across the study: Prior therapy, whether anti-PD-1, anti-PD-L1 or anti-CTLA-4, was allowed, and roughly 44% had some.

As for this clone: The antigen remains unidentified.

The method was immunoSEQ multiplex PCR; TCRdb's version includes in-frame clones alone and lacks a portion of them. The sample has about 37,000 clones, more than 85% seen once. Sampled blood was obtained at baseline, cycle 4 day 1, and cycle 7 day 1. Overall study findings and caveats: With doses of 0.1-3.0 mg/kg, partial responders showed among the lowest clonal expansion.

The receptor was isolated from an adult with an advanced solid tumor such as melanoma, head and neck, liver or kidney cancer. The starting material was CD4+ or CD8+ T cells sorted from blood, obtained in a trial of the OX40 agonist ivuxolimab.

The CDR3 sequence is CASFGGEGYTF. CDR3 in DNA: TGTGCCTCTTTCGGGGGCGAGGGCTACACCTTC. This chain connects TRBV19 to TRBJ1-2, with D possibly being TRBD1 (6 bases). This CDR3 has 11 amino acids. Trimming stripped 11 bases from V and 8 bases from J, with 15 bases between. Germline V CDR1 and CDR2: LNHDA, SQIVND (reference sequence). Using reference TRBV19 and TRBJ1-2 for the parts outside the CDR3, the full variable domain is DGGITQSPKYLFRKEGQNVTLSCEQNLNHDAMYWYRQDPGQGLRLIYYSQIVNDFQKGDIAEGYSVSREKKESFPLTVTSAQKNPTAFYLCASFGGEGYTFGSGTRLTVV.